A single sample gave rise to the 22 T cell receptor beta chains below, sequenced in a study of T cells in Graves' hyperthyroidism and ophthalmopathy. Authors of the study amplified TCR beta CDR3 regions from RNA transcripts. The HTBI primer set served for first-round RT-PCR of the TCR CDR3. TCRdb reprocessed the multiplex PCR reads via MiXCR and lists one record per CDR3 protein. Altogether hundreds of thousands of distinct CDR3 sequences are present, 15% to 20% being singletons, with the ten largest covering less than 55%. Sequencing input: blood. These receptors were taken from a man aged 35 to 55 with Graves' ophthalmopathy.

The sample holds a few counts of this clonotype. The chain carries TRBV12-3 or TRBV12-4 and TRBJ2-1, with TRBD2 matching 11 bases. J gave up 5 bases and V 3 bases, and 3 bases lay outside the gene matches. This CDR3 has 15 amino acids. The CDR3: CASSLGLADDNEQFF. The CDR3 DNA is TGTGCCAGCAGTTTGGGACTAGCGGACGACAATGAGCAGTTCTTC.

This clonotype was picked up a small number of times. The chain recombines TRBV28 with TRBJ2-7; 12 bases line up with TRBD2. J lost 12 bases, V lost 4 bases, and 7 bases had no gene match. CDR1 and CDR2 from the germline V gene are MDHEN and SYDVKM. The CDR3 consists of 13 residues. The CDR3 protein is CASSSLAGGRRYF. In nucleotides, the CDR3 is TGTGCCAGCAGTTCTCTAGCGGGAGGGCGGCGGTACTTC.

The chain combines TRBV6-1 with TRBJ1-2; a possible D gene is TRBD1 (6 bases). V was shortened by 6 bases and J by 2 bases, with 22 bases between the two germline ends. Germline lookup yields CDR1 MNHNS and CDR2 SASEGT. This CDR3 is built from 17 residues. Here the CDR3 DNA reads TGTGCCAGCAGCCTGGGTGGAGGGGGGCGGCTAAACTATGGCTACACCTTC. Translating it yields CASSLGGGGRLNYGYTF.

This clonotype was recorded many times. The chain joins TRBV18 to TRBJ2-1, with 8 bases identical to TRBD1. Germline CDR1 and CDR2: KGHSH and LQKENI. The CDR3 spans 15 residues. V lost 5 bases, J lost 3 bases, and 6 bases stayed unmatched. The CDR3: CASSESGTGYNEQFF. The CDR3 region has the DNA TGTGCCAGCTCAGAGTCCGGGACAGGCTACAATGAGCAGTTCTTC.

This clonotype was seen only a few times. The chain links TRBV15 to TRBJ2-5; D ambiguous. Germline CDR1 is LNHNV and CDR2 is YYDKDF (reference sequence). The CDR3 spans 14 residues. The ends were cut back, 0 bases at V and 5 bases at J, with 10 bases in the middle. As DNA, the CDR3 is TGTGCCACCAGCAGAGATTGGAGTTGGGAGACCCAGTACTTC. It yields the protein CATSRDWSWETQYF.

A few counts support this clonotype. V gene TRBV12-5 combines with J gene TRBJ2-1; D gene unclear. Germline V gives CDR1 LGHNT, CDR2 FRNRAP. V lost 1 base and J lost 10, with 11 bases in between. The CDR3 has 13 residues. CDR3 sequence (DNA): TGTGCTAGTGGTTTGGACCCTTCTTTGGAGCAGTTCTTC. Protein sequence: CASGLDPSLEQFF.

As for this clonotype: The junction departs from germline at one end; a sequencing error may be responsible. V is TRBV12-3 or TRBV12-4 and J is TRBJ1-1; D is perhaps TRBD1 (6 bases). This CDR3 has 13 amino acids. CDR3 DNA: TGTGCCACCGTGACAGGAGGGAACGCTGAAGCTTTCTTT. Its translation: CATVTGGNAEAFF.

This clonotype has more than one count but fewer than ten. V gene TRBV7-9 combines with J gene TRBJ1-2, with D uncertain. CDR3 length equals 14 residues. V lost 2 bases, J lost 6 bases, and 13 bases lay in between. Germline-derived CDR1 and CDR2 are SEHNR and FQNEAQ (reference sequence). The CDR3 reads CASSLPNAADGYTF. The CDR3 region has the DNA TGTGCCAGCAGCTTACCGAATGCCGCCGATGGCTACACCTTC.

This clonotype occurred many times. This chain uses TRBV2 with TRBJ1-1; TRBD1 matches at 7 bases. The germline CDR1 and CDR2 sequences are SNHLY and FYNNEI. There are 15 residues in the CDR3. Trimming at V came to 0 bases and at J to 7 bases, leaving 8 bases not matched to a gene. The CDR3 DNA reads TGTGCCAGCAGTGAAGCGCGAGGAGGGGGCCTTGAAGCTTTCTTT. It translates to CASSEARGGGLEAFF.

This clonotype has only a few counts. This chain uses TRBV9 with TRBJ1-3; weak D call: TRBD1 (5 bases). V was pared by 7 bases and J by 2 bases, with 16 bases between. Germline V gene sequence: CDR1 SGDLS, CDR2 YYNGEE. The CDR3 loop spans 15 amino acids. The CDR3 nucleotides read TGTGCCAGCTCCCCCCGGGGGACCCCTGGAAACACCATATATTTT. This gives the protein CASSPRGTPGNTIYF. Together with reference TRBV9 and TRBJ1-3, the CDR3 gives the full variable domain: DSGVTQTPKHLITATGQRVTLRCSPRSGDLSVYWYQQSLDQGLQFLIQYYNGEERAKGNILERFSAQQFPDLHSELNLSSLELGDSALYFCASSPRGTPGNTIYFGEGSWLTVV.

With respect to this clonotype: Being one base from a much bigger clone, this may be a read error. The rearrangement joins TRBV7-2 to TRBJ2-1; D call uncertain. The CDR3 has 14 residues. The V gene's germline CDR1 is SGHTA and CDR2 FQGNSA. This CDR3 is CASSRSYSYDEQFF. The CDR3 bases are TGTGCCAGCAGTCGGTCATACTCCTACGATGAGCAGTTCTTC. The full variable domain, rest sourced from reference TRBV7-2 and TRBJ2-1, is GAGVSQSPSNKVTEKGKDVELRCDPISGHTALYWYRQSLGQGLEFLIYFQGNSAPDKSGLPSDRFSAERTGGSVSTLTIQRTQQEDSAVYLCASSRSYSYDEQFFGPGTRLTVL.

This chain links TRBV28 with TRBJ1-5; TRBD1 is a possible D gene (6 bases). The CDR3 is 15 amino acids. Germline loops: CDR1 MDHEN, CDR2 SYDVKM. The ends were cut back, 8 bases at V and 5 bases at J, with 19 bases in the middle. In DNA, the CDR3 is TGTGCCAGCGATACCGGGGGCAGGGGTGATCAGCCCCAGCATTTT. Translating gives CASDTGGRGDQPQHF.

Note on this clonotype: A junction end diverges from the germline sequence, so it may reflect a read error. The CDR3 nucleotides read TGCAGTGCTAGAGGCGGGACAGGGGAAGGGCTAGAGGAGCTCTTC. Amino acids: CSARGGTGEGLEELF. The chain couples TRBV20-1 to TRBJ2-1, with 10 nucleotides matching TRBD1. The CDR3 contains 15 residues. Per germline, CDR1 DFQATT and CDR2 SNEGSKA (reference sequence).

Only a few counts were recorded for this clonotype. This chain connects TRBV20-1 to TRBJ2-7; TRBD1 might be the D (6 bases). The CDR3 length is 13 residues. The V and J ends lost 6 bases and 4 bases respectively, with 16 bases between them. The germline V gene encodes CDR1 DFQATT and CDR2 SNEGSKA (reference sequence). The CDR3 bases are TGCAGTGCCCGAAACCTGGGGGCGTACGAGCAGTACTTC. Protein sequence: CSARNLGAYEQYF.

As for this clonotype: Possible read error: a much larger clone is one base away. The chain combines TRBV2 with TRBJ1-2; TRBD1 is a possible D gene (6 bases). V lost 8 bases and J 2 bases, leaving 12 bases between the germline ends. CDR1 is SNHLY and CDR2 is FYNNEI in the germline V gene. The CDR3 is 13 residues long. In DNA form, the CDR3 reads TGTGCCAGCGGCCAGGGGCGGAACTATGGCTACACCTTC. This encodes CASGQGRNYGYTF.

The chain carries TRBV19 and TRBJ1-4, with 7 positions matching TRBD1. This CDR3 has 13 residues. The germline V gene has CDR1 LNHDA and CDR2 SQIVND (reference sequence). V trimming: 9 bases; J trimming: 7 bases; junction bases outside the gene matches: 8. Here the CDR3 reads CASRQGRIEKLFF. The CDR3 DNA follows: TGTGCCAGCCGACAGGGAAGAATTGAAAAACTGTTTTTT.

This clonotype was counted at least ten times. V usage is TRBV11-3 and J usage is TRBJ2-4, with a tentative D call TRBD1 (5 bases). CDR1 SGHNT and CDR2 YENEEA come from the germline V gene. The CDR3 is 15 amino acids. The V end was cut by 5 bases, the J end by 3 bases, with 14 bases between. CDR3 DNA sequence: TGTGCCAGCAGCCCGACAGTAGGGGACAAAAACATTCAGTACTTC. Its protein product is CASSPTVGDKNIQYF.

The V and J genes are TRBV30 and TRBJ2-1; the D gene is possibly TRBD2 (5 bases). The CDR3 spans 13 residues. The germline V gene encodes CDR1 GTSNPN and CDR2 SVGIG (reference sequence). Trimming took off 1 base at V and 7 bases at J, with 11 bases between the two ends. In DNA, the CDR3 is TGTGCCTGGAGTGCCAGCCCGGGGAATGAGCAGTTCTTC. It is translated as CAWSASPGNEQFF.

This clonotype was seen more than once but under ten times. The chain links TRBV20-1 to TRBJ2-7; perhaps TRBD2 as D (6 bases). The CDR3 extends over 14 amino acids. V was cut by 0 bases and J by 7 bases, with 16 bases left in between. Looked up from germline, CDR1 is DFQATT and CDR2 is SNEGSKA (reference sequence). CDR3 amino acids: CSARDARTTGEQYF. The DNA of the CDR3 is TGCAGTGCTAGAGATGCTCGGACTACAGGAGAGCAGTACTTC.

J is TRBJ1-5 and V is TRBV11-2, with 7 bases fitting TRBD1. CDR3 length: 19 amino acids. CDR1 SGHAT and CDR2 FQNNGV come from the germline V gene. The J segment lost 6 bases and the V segment lost 2 bases, leaving 19 bases of the junction unmatched. CDR3 protein: CASSLFRSQGVAIGQPQHF. CDR3 DNA sequence: TGTGCCAGCAGCTTATTTAGGTCGCAGGGGGTTGCGATTGGTCAGCCCCAGCATTTT. The variable domain in full, with the rest retrieved from reference TRBV11-2 and TRBJ1-5, is EAGVAQSPRYKIIEKRQSVAFWCNPISGHATLYWYQQILGQGPKLLIQFQNNGVVDDSQLPKDRFSAERLKGVDSTLKIQPAKLEDSAVYLCASSLFRSQGVAIGQPQHFGDGTRLSIL.

The V call is TRBV11-2, the J call TRBJ1-4; unclear D gene. Germline CDR1 and CDR2: SGHAT and FQNNGV. CDR3 length: 15 amino acids. Trimming took off 2 bases at V and 6 bases at J, with 13 bases between the two ends. The CDR3 nucleotides read TGTGCCAGCAGCTTAACTGCCAGGAACTATGAAAAACTGTTTTTT. Its translation is CASSLTARNYEKLFF.

This clonotype was counted many times. V usage is TRBV6-1 and J usage is TRBJ2-1, with 10 nucleotides matching TRBD1. The CDR3 loop spans 16 amino acids. Germline CDR1 reads MNHNS; CDR2 reads SASEGT. V lost 6 bases to trimming and J lost 6 bases; unmatched junction nucleotides: 11. As DNA, the CDR3 is TGTGCCAGCAGGAATTATCCGGGACAGGGGATCAATGAGCAGTTCTTC. Translated: CASRNYPGQGINEQFF.